This T cell receptor (beta chain) was captured in a study of T cells in Graves' hyperthyroidism and ophthalmopathy. Overall study results and limits: Ophthalmopathy stood apart from stable hyperthyroidism in a 13 V-J model.

This clonotype was seen a few times. What it binds is unknown. Amplification of TCR beta CDR3 regions used RNA as the template. Carried out on the TCR CDR3, a first-round RT-PCR used the HTBI primer set. TCRdb recomputed calls from the multiplex PCR reads with MiXCR, one row per CDR3 protein. This table holds a few hundred thousand distinct CDR3 sequences, approximately 18% found once. CDR1 SGHDT and CDR2 YYEEEE come from the germline V gene. The CDR3 is 15 amino acids. After removal of 4 bases from V and 0 bases from J, the junction contained 4 bases not matched to a gene. Researchers defined stable Graves' hyperthyroidism as no ophthalmopathy progression within 18 months. Diagnoses used clinical symptoms, serum thyroxine and TRAb, thyroid ultrasound and orbital computed tomography.

Sequenced input: blood. The chain combines TRBV5-6 with TRBJ1-5; TRBD1 agrees at 7 bases. This clonotype was sampled from a woman aged 45 to 65 with Graves' hyperthyroidism. The CDR3 DNA reads as TGTGCCAGCAGCAAACAGGGGCATAGCAATCAGCCCCAGCATTTT. Translated, it gives CASSKQGHSNQPQHF. Filled out from reference TRBV5-6 and TRBJ1-5, the complete variable domain reads DAGVTQSPTHLIKTRGQQVTLRCSPKSGHDTVSWYQQALGQGPQFIFQYYEEEERQRGNFPDRFSGHQFPNYSSELNVNALLLGDSALYLCASSKQGHSNQPQHFGDGTRLSIL.